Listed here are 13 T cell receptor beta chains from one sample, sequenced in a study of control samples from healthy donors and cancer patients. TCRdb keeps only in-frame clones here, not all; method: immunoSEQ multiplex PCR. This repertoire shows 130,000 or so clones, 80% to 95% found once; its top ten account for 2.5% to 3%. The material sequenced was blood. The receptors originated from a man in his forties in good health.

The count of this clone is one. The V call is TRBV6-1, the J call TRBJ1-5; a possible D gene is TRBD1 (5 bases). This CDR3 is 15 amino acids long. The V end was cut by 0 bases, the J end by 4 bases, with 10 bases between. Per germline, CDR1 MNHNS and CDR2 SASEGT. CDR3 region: CASSEAVGTNQPQHF. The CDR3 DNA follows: TGTGCCAGCAGTGAAGCTGTGGGGACTAATCAGCCCCAGCATTTT.

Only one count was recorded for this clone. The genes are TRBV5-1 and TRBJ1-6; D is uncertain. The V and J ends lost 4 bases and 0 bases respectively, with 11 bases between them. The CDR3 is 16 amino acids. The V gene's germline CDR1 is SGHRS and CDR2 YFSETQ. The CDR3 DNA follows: TGCGCCAGCAGCCCCAACGGCCGCTCCTATAATTCACCCCTCCACTTT. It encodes CASSPNGRSYNSPLHF.

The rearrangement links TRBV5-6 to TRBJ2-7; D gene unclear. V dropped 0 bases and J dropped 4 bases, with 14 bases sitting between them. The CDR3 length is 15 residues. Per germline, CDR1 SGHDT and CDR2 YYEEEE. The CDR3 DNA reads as TGTGCCAGCAGCTTGGCCCTCGAAGGGAATTACGAGCAGTACTTC. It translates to CASSLALEGNYEQYF.

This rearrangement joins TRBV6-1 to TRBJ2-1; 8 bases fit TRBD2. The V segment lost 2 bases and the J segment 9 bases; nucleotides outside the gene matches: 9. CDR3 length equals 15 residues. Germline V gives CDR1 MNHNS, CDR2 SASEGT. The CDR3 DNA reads TGTGCCAGCAGTGAACGGGGGGGCCCTTTCGGTGAGCAGTTCTTC. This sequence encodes CASSERGGPFGEQFF.

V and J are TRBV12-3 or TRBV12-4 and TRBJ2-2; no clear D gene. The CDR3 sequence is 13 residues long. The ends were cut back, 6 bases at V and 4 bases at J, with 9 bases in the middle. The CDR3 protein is CASSPLGTGELFF. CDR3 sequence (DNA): TGTGCCAGCAGCCCGCTGGGCACCGGGGAGCTGTTTTTT.

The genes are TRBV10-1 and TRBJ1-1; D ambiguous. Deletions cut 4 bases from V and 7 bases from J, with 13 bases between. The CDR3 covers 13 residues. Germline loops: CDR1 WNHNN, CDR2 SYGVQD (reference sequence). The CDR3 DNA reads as TGCGCCAGCAGTGTAAGGGCTGGGAGTGAAGCTTTCTTT. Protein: CASSVRAGSEAFF.

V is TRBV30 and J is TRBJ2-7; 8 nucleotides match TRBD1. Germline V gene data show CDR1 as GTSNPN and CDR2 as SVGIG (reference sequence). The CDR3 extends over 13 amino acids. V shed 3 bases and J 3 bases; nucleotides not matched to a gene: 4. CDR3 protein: CAWRGDRRYEQYF. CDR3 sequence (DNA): TGTGCCTGGAGGGGGGACAGGCGCTACGAGCAGTACTTC. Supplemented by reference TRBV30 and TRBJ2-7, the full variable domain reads SQTIHQWPATLVQPVGSPLSLECTVEGTSNPNLYWYRQAAGRGLQLLFYSVGIGQISSEVPQNLSASRPQDRQFILSSKKLLLSDSGFYLCAWRGDRRYEQYFGPGTRLTVT.

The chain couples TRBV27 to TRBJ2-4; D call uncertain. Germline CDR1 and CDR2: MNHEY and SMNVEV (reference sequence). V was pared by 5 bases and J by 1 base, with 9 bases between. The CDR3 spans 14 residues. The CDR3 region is CASSPDGAKNIQYF. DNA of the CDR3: TGTGCCAGCAGTCCCGACGGGGCCAAAAACATTCAGTACTTC.

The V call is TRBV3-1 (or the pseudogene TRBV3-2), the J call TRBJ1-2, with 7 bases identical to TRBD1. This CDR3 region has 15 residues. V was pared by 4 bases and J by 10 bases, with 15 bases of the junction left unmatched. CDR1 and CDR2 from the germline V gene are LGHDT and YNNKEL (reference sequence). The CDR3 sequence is CASSLETGVSTAYTF. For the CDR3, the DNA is TGTGCCAGCAGCCTGGAAACAGGGGTATCTACAGCCTACACCTTC.

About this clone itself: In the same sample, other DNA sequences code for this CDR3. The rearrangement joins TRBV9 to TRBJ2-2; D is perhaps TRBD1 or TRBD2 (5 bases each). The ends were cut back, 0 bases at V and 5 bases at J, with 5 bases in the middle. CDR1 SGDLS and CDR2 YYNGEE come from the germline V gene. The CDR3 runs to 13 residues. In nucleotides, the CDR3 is TGTGCCAGCAGCGTAGGGGGGACCGGGGAGCTGTTTTTT. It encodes CASSVGGTGELFF.

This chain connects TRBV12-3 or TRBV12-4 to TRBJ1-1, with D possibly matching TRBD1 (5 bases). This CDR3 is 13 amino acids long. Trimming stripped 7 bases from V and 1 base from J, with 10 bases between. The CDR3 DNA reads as TGTGCCAGCACATACGGACAGAACACTGAAGCTTTCTTT. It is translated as CASTYGQNTEAFF.

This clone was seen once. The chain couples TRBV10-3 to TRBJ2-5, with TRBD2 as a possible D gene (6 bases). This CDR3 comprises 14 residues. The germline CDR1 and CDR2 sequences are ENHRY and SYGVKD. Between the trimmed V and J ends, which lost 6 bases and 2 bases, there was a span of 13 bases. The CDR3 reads CAISPGLTQETQYF. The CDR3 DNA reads TGTGCCATCAGCCCGGGACTCACTCAAGAGACCCAGTACTTC.

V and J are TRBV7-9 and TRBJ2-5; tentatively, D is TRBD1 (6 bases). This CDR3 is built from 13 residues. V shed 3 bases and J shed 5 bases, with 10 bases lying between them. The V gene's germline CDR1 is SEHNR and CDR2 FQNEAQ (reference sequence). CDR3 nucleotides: TGTGCCAGCAGCTTCAGGGGATCGGAGACCCAGTACTTC. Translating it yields CASSFRGSETQYF.